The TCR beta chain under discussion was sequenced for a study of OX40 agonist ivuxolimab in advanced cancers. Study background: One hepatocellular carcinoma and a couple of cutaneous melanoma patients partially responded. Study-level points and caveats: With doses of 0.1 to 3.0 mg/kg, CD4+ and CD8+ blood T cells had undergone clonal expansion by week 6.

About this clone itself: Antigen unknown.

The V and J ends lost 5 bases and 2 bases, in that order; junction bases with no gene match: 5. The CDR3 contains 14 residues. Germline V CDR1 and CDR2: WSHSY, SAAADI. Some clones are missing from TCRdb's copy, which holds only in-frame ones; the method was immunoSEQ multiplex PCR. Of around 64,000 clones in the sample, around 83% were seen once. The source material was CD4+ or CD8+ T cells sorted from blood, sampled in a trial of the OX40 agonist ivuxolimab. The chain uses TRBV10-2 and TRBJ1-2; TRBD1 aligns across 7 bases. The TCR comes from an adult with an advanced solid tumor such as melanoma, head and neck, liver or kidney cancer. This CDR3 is CASSPSQGNYGYTF. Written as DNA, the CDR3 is TGCGCCAGCAGTCCTTCACAGGGGAACTATGGCTACACCTTC.